This T cell receptor (beta chain) was obtained from a study of CD8+ T cells in alopecia areata. Germline loops: CDR1 MNHEY, CDR2 SMNVEV (reference sequence). V lost 1 base to trimming and J lost 7 bases, with 11 bases between them. This CDR3 has 15 amino acids. cDNA reverse transcribed from extracted RNA served as the sequencing template. Sequenced by immunoSEQ multiplex PCR; TCRdb stores in-frame clones only, minus some. The sample has roughly 200,000 clones; roughly 60% are singletons. The V and J genes are TRBV27 and TRBJ1-6; tentative D call: TRBD1 (6 bases). The source of this sequence is a human donor with alopecia areata. The source material was CD4+ T cells sorted from blood, sampled at week 0. CDR3: CASSLYTGTNSPLHF. CDR3 sequence (DNA): TGTGCCAGCAGTTTATATACAGGGACGAATTCACCCCTCCACTTT.